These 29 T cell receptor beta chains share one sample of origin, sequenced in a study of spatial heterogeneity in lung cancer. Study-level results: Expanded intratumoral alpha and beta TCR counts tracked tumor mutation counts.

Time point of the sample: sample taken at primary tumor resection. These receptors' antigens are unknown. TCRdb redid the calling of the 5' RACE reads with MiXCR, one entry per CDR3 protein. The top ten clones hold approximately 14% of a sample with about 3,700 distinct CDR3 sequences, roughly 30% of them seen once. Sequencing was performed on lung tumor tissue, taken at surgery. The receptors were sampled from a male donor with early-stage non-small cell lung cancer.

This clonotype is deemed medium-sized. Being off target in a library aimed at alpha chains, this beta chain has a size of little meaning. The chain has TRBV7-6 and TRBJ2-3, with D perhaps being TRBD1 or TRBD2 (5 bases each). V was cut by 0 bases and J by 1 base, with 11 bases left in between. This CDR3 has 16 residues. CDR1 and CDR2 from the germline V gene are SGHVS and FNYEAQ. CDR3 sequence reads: CASSLARDERTDTQYF. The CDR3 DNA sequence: TGTGCCAGCAGCTTAGCGAGGGACGAACGCACAGATACGCAGTATTTT. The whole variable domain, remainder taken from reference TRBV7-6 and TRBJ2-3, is GAGVSQSPRYKVTKRGQDVALRCDPISGHVSLYWYRQALGQGPEFLTYFNYEAQQDKSGLPNDRFSAERPEGSISTLTIQRTEQRDSAMYRCASSLARDERTDTQYFGPGTRLTVL.

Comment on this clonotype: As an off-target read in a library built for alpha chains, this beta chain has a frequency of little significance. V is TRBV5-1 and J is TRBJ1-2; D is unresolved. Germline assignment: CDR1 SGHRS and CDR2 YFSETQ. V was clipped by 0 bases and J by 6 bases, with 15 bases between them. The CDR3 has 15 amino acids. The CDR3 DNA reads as TGCGCCAGCAGCTTGGTTGGGCCCACCCCCGATGGCTACACCTTC. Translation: CASSLVGPTPDGYTF.

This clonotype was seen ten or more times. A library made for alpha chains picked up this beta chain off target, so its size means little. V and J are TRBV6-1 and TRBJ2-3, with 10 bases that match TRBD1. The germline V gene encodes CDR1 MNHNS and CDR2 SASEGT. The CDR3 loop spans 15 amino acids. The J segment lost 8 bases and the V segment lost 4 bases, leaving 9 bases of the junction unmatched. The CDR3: CASSVATGGTGTQYF. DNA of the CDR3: TGTGCCAGCAGTGTCGCGACAGGGGGCACCGGTACGCAGTATTTT.

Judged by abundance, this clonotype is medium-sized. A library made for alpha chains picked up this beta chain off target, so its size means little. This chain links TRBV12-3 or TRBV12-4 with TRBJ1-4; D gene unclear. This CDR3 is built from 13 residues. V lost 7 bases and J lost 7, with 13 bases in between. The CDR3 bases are TGTGCCAGCACCATAACGGGTATTGAAAAACTGTTTTTT. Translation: CASTITGIEKLFF.

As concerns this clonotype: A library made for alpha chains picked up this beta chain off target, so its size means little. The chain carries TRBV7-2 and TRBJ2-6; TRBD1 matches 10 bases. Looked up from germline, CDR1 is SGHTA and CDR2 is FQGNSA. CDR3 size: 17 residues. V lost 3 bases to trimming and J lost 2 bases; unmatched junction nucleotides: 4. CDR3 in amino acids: CASSLGQGFAGANVLTF. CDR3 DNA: TGTGCCAGCAGCTTGGGACAGGGGTTCGCTGGGGCCAACGTCCTGACTTTC.

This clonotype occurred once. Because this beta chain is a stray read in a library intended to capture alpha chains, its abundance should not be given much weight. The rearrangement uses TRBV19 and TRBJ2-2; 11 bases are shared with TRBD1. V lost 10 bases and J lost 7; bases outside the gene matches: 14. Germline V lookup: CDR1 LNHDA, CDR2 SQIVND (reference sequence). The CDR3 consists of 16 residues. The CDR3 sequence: CATGAWGQGVIGELFF. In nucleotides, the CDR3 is TGTGCCACCGGTGCCTGGGGACAGGGGGTAATCGGGGAGCTGTTTTTT.

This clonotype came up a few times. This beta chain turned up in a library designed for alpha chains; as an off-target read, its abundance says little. CDR3 coding DNA: TGTGCCAGCAGCCACGTTACACGGGGAAATGAGCAGTTCTTC. This sequence encodes CASSHVTRGNEQFF. This chain uses TRBV14 with TRBJ2-1; perhaps TRBD2 as D (5 bases). CDR1 SGHDN and CDR2 FVKESK come from the germline V gene. Trimming left V 3 bases short and J 7 bases short, with 13 bases between. CDR3 length: 14 amino acids.

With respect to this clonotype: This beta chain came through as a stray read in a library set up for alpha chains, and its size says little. In nucleotides, the CDR3 is TGTGCCACCAGCAGAGACCTCGGGGAGACCCAGTACTTC. Amino acid sequence: CATSRDLGETQYF. The genes are TRBV15 and TRBJ2-5; no clear D. The CDR3 totals 13 residues. The ends were cut back, 0 bases at V and 5 bases at J, with 7 bases in the middle. Germline assignment: CDR1 LNHNV and CDR2 YYDKDF (reference sequence).

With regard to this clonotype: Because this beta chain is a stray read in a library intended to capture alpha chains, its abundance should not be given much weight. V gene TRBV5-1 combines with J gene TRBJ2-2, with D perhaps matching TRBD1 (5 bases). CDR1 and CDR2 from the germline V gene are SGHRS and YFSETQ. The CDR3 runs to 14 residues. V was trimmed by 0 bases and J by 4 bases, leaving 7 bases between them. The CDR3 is CASSLGQTTGELFF. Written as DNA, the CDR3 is TGCGCCAGCAGCTTGGGACAGACCACCGGGGAGCTGTTTTTT.

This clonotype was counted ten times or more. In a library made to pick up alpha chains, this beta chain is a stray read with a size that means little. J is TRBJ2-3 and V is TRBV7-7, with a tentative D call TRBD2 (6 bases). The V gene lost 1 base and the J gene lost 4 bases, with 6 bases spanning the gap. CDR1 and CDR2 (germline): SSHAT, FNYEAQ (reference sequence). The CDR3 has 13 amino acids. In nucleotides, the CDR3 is TGTGCCAGCAGCTTAGGCGGGGCAGATACGCAGTATTTT. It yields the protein CASSLGGADTQYF.

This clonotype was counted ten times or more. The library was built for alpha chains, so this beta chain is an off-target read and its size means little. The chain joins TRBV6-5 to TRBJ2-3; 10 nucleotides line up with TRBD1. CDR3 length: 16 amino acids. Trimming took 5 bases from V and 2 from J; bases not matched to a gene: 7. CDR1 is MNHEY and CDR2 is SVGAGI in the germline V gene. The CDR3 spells CASSPMDRGNTDTQYF. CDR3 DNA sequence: TGTGCCAGCAGTCCGATGGACAGGGGGAACACAGATACGCAGTATTTT.

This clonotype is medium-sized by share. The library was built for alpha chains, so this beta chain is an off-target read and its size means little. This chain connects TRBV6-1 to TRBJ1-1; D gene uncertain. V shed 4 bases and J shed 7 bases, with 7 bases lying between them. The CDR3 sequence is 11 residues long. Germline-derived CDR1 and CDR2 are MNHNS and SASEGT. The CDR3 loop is CASSAHDEAFF. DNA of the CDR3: TGTGCCAGCAGTGCTCATGATGAAGCTTTCTTT.

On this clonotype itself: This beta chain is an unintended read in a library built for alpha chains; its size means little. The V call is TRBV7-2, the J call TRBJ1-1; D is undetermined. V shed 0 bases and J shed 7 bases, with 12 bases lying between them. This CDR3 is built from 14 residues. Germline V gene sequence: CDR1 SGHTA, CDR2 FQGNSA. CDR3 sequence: CASSLARSTSEAFF. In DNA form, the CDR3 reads TGTGCCAGCAGCTTAGCGCGGTCGACCAGTGAAGCTTTCTTT.

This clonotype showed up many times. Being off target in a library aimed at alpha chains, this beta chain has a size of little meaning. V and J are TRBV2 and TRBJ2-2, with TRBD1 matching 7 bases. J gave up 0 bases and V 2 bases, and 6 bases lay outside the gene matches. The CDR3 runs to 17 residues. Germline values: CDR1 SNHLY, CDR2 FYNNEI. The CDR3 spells CASSERGPWANTGELFF. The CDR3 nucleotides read TGTGCCAGCAGTGAAAGGGGGCCCTGGGCGAACACCGGGGAGCTGTTTTTT.

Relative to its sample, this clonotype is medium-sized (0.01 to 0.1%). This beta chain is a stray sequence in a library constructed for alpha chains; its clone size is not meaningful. The CDR3 DNA sequence: TGCAGTGCGGGCCGGACAGGGAATCAGCCCCAGCATTTT. It codes for CSAGRTGNQPQHF. This chain links TRBV20-1 with TRBJ1-5; 8 nucleotides match TRBD1. The CDR3 totals 13 residues. The trim removed 6 bases at V and 4 bases at J, leaving 5 bases unmatched. CDR1 and CDR2 from the germline V gene are DFQATT and SNEGSKA (reference sequence).

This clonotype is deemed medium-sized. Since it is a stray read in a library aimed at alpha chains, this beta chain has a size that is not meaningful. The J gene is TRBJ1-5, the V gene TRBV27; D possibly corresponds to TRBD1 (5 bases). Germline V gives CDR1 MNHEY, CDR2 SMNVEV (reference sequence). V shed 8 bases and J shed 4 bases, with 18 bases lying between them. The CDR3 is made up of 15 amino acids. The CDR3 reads CASSELGGDNQPQHF. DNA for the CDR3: TGTGCCAGCTCCGAGCTGGGGGGGGATAATCAGCCCCAGCATTTT.

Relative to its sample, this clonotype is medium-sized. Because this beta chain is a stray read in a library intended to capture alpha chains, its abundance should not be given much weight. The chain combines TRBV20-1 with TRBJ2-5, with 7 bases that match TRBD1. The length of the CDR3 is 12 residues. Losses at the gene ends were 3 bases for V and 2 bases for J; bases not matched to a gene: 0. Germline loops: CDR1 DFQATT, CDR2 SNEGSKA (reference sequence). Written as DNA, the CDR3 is TGCAGTGCTAGGGGACAGCAAGAGACCCAGTACTTC. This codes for CSARGQQETQYF.

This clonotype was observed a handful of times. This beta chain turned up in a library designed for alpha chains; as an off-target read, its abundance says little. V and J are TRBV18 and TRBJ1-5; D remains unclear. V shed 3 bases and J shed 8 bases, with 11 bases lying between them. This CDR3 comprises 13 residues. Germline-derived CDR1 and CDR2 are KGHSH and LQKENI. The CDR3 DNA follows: TGTGCCAGCTCACCGGGTTTAGGAGAGCCCCAGCATTTT. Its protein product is CASSPGLGEPQHF.

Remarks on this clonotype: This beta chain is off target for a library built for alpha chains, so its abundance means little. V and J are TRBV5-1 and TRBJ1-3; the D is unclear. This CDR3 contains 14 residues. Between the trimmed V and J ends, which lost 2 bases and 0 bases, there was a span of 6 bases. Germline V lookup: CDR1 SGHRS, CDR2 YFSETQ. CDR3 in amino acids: CASSFKGSGNTIYF. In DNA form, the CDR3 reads TGCGCCAGCAGCTTTAAAGGCTCTGGAAACACCATATATTTT.

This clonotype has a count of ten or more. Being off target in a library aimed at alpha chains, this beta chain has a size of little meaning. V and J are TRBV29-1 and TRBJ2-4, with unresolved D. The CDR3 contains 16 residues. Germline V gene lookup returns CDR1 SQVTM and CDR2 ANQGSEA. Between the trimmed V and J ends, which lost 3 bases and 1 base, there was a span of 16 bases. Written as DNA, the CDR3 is TGCAGCGTTGATTGCCGGGCCACGGTGGCCAAAAACATTCAGTACTTC. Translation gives CSVDCRATVAKNIQYF.

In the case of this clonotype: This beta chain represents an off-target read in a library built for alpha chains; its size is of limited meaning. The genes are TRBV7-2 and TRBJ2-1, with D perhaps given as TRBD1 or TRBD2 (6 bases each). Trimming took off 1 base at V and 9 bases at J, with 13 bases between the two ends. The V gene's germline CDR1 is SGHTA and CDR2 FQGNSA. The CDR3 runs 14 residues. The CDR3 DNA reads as TGTGCCAGCAGCTTAGGGGGGGCTGTGGTTGAGCAGTTCTTC. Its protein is CASSLGGAVVEQFF.

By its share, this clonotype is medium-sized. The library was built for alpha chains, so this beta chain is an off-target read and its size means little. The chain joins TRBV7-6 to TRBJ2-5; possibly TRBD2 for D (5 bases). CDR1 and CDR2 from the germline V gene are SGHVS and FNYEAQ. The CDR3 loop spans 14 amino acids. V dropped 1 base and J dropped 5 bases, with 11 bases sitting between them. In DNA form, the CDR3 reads TGTGCCAGCAGCTTAGTTGCGACGGGGGAGACCCAGTACTTC. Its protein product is CASSLVATGETQYF. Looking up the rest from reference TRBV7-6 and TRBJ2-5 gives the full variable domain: GAGVSQSPRYKVTKRGQDVALRCDPISGHVSLYWYRQALGQGPEFLTYFNYEAQQDKSGLPNDRFSAERPEGSISTLTIQRTEQRDSAMYRCASSLVATGETQYFGPGTRLLVL.

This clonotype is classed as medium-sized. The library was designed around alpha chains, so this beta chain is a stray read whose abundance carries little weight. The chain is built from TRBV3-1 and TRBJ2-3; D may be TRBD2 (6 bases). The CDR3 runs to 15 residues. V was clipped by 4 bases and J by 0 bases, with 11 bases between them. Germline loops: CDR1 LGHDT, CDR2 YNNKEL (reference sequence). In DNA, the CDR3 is TGTGCCAGCAGCCTGGGACTCCCAAGCACAGATACGCAGTATTTT. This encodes CASSLGLPSTDTQYF.

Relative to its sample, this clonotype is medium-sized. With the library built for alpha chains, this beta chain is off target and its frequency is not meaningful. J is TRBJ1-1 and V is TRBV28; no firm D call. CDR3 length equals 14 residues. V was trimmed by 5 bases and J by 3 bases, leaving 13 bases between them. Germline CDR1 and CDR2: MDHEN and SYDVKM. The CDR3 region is CASSTPTPDTEAFF. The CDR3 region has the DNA TGTGCCAGCAGTACTCCTACCCCGGACACTGAAGCTTTCTTT.

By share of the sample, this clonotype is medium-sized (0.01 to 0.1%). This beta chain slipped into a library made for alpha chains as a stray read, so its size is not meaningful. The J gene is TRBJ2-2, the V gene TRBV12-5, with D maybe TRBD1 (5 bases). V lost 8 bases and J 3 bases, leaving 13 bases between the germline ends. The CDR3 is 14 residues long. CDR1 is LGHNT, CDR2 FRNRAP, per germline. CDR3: CASSGAGHTGELFF. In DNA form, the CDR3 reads TGTGCTAGTTCCGGTGCAGGGCACACCGGGGAGCTGTTTTTT.

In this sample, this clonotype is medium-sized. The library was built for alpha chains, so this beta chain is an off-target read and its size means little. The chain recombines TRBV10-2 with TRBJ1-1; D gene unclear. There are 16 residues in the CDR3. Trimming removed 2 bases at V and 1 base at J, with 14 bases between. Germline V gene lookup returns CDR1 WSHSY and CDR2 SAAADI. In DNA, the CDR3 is TGCGCCAGCAGTGAGGAATTACGGGGAAGGAACACTGAAGCTTTCTTT. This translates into CASSEELRGRNTEAFF.

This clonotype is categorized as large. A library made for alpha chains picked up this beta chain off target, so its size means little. CDR3 sequence reads: CSAREGGGREKLFF. In DNA form, the CDR3 reads TGCAGTGCTAGAGAGGGGGGAGGACGCGAAAAACTGTTTTTT. V and J are TRBV20-1 and TRBJ1-4, with a weak D call TRBD1 (5 bases). Trimming shortened V by 0 bases and J by 8 bases, and 13 bases separated the two germline ends. The CDR3 spans 14 residues. The germline CDR1 and CDR2 sequences are DFQATT and SNEGSKA (reference sequence).

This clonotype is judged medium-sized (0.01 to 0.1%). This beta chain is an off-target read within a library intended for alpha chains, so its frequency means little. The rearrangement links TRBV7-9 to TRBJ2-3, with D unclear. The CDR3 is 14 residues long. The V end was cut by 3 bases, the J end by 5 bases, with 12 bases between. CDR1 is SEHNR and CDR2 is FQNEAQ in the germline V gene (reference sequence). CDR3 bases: TGTGCCAGCAGCTTTCTCTCCGTGGGAGATACGCAGTATTTT. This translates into CASSFLSVGDTQYF.

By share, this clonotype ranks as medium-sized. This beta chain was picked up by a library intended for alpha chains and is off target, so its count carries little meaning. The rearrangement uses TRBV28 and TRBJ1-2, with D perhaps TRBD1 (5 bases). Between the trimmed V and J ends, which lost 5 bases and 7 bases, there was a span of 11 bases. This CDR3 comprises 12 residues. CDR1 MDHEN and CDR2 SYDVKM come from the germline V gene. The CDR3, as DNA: TGTGCCAGCAGTCCCCCAGGGCGTGGCTACACCTTC. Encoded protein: CASSPPGRGYTF.